The T cell receptor (beta chain) described here comes from a study of sequential checkpoint blockade in melanoma. The CDR3 spans 13 residues. Trimming cost V 1 base and J 5 bases, with 8 bases left between them. Germline V gene data show CDR1 as SGHAT and CDR2 as FQNNGV. As to treatment: randomized to nivolumab then ipilimumab (arm A) or the reverse (arm B). Patients had received no earlier DNA-damaging chemotherapy. Live CD3+CD8+ CD19− CD56− cells were sorted from PBMCs. The repertoire was sequenced with immunoSEQ multiplex PCR; TCRdb's copy has only in-frame clones and lacks some. The data contain over 8,000 clones, around three fifths of them seen just once; the ten biggest clones take up about 39%.

This receptor was identified in a human donor with melanoma. Specimen: CD8+ T cells sorted from blood (inferred from file names), collected from a patient given nivolumab and ipilimumab in sequence. The chain has TRBV11-2 and TRBJ1-2; tentative D call: TRBD1 (5 bases). The CDR3 region has the DNA TGTGCCAGCAGCTTAGGGGAGGGGTATGGCTACACCTTC. It encodes CASSLGEGYGYTF. Variable domain in full (rest from reference TRBV11-2 and TRBJ1-2): EAGVAQSPRYKIIEKRQSVAFWCNPISGHATLYWYQQILGQGPKLLIQFQNNGVVDDSQLPKDRFSAERLKGVDSTLKIQPAKLEDSAVYLCASSLGEGYGYTFGSGTRLTVV.